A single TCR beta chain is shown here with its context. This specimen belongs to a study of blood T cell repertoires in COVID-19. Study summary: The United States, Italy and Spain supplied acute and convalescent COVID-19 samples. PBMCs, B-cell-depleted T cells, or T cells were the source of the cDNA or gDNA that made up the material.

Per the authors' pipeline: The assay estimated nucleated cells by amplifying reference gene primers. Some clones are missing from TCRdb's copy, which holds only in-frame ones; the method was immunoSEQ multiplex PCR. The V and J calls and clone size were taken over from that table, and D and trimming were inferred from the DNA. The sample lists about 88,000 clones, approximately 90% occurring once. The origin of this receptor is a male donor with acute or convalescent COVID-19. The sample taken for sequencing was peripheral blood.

The CDR3 sequence: CAWETGGSSTDTQYF. The DNA of the CDR3 is TGTGCCTGGGAGACAGGGGGTTCTAGCACAGATACGCAGTATTTT. The genes are TRBV30 and TRBJ2-3; 9 bases agree with TRBD1. The CDR3 covers 15 residues. Trimming at V came to 5 bases and at J to 0 bases, leaving 6 bases not matched to a gene. Germline CDR1 is GTSNPN and CDR2 is SVGIG (reference sequence).